A selection of T cell receptor beta chains follows, all from one sample in a study of cytomegalovirus exposure and HLA in healthy donors. Sequenced by immunoSEQ multiplex PCR; TCRdb stores in-frame clones only, minus some. The table has about 140,000 clones, about four fifths seen once; the top ten hold roughly 3.2%. The material sequenced was PBMCs. All receptors come from a man aged 18-30 years in good health and CMV-seropositive. Each CDR3 is given with its conserved first and last residue. D genes are given only for firm matches. Where a row states a size, it is once, few, many or the class of an expanded clone; other rows omit it.

14	TRBD1	TRBV29-1	.	TRBJ1-1	CSAGTDSPGLKAFF	TGCAGCGCTGGGACAGACTCCCCCGGCCTTAAAGCTTTCTTT
13	TRBD1	TRBV28	.	TRBJ1-4	CASSDRVYEKLFF	TGTGCCAGCAGTGACAGGGTTTATGAAAAACTGTTTTTT
11	TRBD1	TRBV20-1	.	TRBJ1-5	CSANRGQPQHF	TGCAGTGCCAACAGGGGTCAGCCCCAGCATTTT
16	.	TRBV5-1	.	TRBJ2-7	CASSLAGEVSPGEQYF	TGCGCCAGCAGCTTGGCCGGAGAGGTTTCCCCCGGAGAGCAGTACTTC
15	.	TRBV5-1	.	TRBJ2-7	CVSSPEGGSTYEQYF	TGCGTCAGCAGCCCGGAGGGGGGGTCAACCTACGAGCAGTACTTC
14	TRBD2	TRBV4-2	few	TRBJ2-3	CASSQGTSADTQYF	TGTGCCAGCAGCCAGGGGACTAGCGCTGATACGCAGTATTTT
14	TRBD1	TRBV5-1	.	TRBJ1-1	CASSRDSMNTEAFF	TGCGCCAGCAGCCGGGACAGCATGAACACTGAAGCTTTCTTT
11	TRBD2	TRBV29-1	.	TRBJ2-1	CSVVAGGYEFF	TGCAGCGTTGTAGCGGGGGGGTATGAGTTCTTC
14	TRBD2	TRBV6-5	.	TRBJ2-1	CATQGAREGNEQFF	TGTGCCACCCAGGGCGCGCGGGAGGGCAATGAGCAGTTCTTC
13	.	TRBV14	.	TRBJ1-1	CASRRQANTEAFF	TGTGCCAGCAGACGACAGGCGAACACTGAAGCTTTCTTT
13	TRBD1	TRBV6-5	.	TRBJ1-1	CASSLQGAGEAFF	TGTGCCAGCAGCCTACAGGGGGCGGGTGAAGCTTTCTTT
14	.	TRBV27	.	TRBJ1-1	CASSLGGTGTEAFF	TGTGCCAGCAGTTTGGGAGGGACGGGAACTGAAGCTTTCTTT
15	.	TRBV14	.	TRBJ2-1	CASSQRARGFGEQFF	TGTGCCAGCAGCCAAAGGGCCAGGGGTTTCGGTGAGCAGTTCTTC
18	.	TRBV28	.	TRBJ2-6	CASSSPGFYLSGANVLTF	TGTGCCAGCAGTTCACCGGGATTCTACCTCTCTGGGGCCAACGTCCTGACTTTC